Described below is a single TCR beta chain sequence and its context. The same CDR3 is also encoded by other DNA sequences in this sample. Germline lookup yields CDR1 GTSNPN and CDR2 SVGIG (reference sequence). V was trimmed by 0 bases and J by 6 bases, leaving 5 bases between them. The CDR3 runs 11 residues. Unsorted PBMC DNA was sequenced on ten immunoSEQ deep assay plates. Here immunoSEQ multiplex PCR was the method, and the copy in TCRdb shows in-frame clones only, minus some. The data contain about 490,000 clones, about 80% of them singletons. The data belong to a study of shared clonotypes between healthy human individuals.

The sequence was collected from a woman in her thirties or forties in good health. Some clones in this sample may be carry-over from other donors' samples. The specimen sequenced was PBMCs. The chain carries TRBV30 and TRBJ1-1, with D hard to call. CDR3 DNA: TGTGCCTGGAGTGTAGAAGCTGAAGCTTTCTTT. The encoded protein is CAWSVEAEAFF. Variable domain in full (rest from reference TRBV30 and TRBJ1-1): SQTIHQWPATLVQPVGSPLSLECTVEGTSNPNLYWYRQAAGRGLQLLFYSVGIGQISSEVPQNLSASRPQDRQFILSSKKLLLSDSGFYLCAWSVEAEAFFGQGTRLTVV.